The T cell receptor beta chain under discussion was sequenced for a study of cytomegalovirus exposure and HLA in healthy donors. Use of 60 Vbeta and 13 Jbeta primers characterized the PCR. The table came from immunoSEQ multiplex PCR; TCRdb's copy has only in-frame clones and leaves some out. The table lists roughly 130,000 clones, roughly 80% of them singletons. Overall study findings and caveats: According to reports, the classifier identified cytomegalovirus status with high specificity and sensitivity.

Concerning this clone: Antigen: not known.

The TCR sequence derives from a young man in good health and CMV-seronegative. Sequencing used PBMCs.

The CDR3 reads CASRIEGANSPLHF. CDR3 in DNA: TGTGCCAGCAGGATCGAGGGGGCTAATTCACCCCTCCACTTT. The chain combines TRBV6-6 with TRBJ1-6, with 7 nucleotides matching TRBD1. This CDR3 spans 14 amino acids. Germline CDR1 and CDR2: MNHNY and SVGAGI (reference sequence). The ends lost 6 bases at V and 6 bases at J; junction bases unmatched: 5.